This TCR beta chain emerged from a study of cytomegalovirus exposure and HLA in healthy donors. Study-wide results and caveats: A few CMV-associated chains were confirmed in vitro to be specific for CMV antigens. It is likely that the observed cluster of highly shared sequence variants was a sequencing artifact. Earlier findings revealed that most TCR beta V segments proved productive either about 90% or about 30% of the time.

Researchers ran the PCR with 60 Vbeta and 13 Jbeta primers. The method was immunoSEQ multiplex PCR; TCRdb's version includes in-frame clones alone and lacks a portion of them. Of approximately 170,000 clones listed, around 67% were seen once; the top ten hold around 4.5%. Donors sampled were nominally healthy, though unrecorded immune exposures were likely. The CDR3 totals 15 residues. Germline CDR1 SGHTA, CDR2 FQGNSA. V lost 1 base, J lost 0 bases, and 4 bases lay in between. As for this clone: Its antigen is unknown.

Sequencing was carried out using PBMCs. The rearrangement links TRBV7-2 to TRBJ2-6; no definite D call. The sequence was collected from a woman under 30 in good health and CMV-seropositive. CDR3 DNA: TGTGCCAGCAGCTTAGACTTCTCTGGGGCCAACGTCCTGACTTTC. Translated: CASSLDFSGANVLTF.